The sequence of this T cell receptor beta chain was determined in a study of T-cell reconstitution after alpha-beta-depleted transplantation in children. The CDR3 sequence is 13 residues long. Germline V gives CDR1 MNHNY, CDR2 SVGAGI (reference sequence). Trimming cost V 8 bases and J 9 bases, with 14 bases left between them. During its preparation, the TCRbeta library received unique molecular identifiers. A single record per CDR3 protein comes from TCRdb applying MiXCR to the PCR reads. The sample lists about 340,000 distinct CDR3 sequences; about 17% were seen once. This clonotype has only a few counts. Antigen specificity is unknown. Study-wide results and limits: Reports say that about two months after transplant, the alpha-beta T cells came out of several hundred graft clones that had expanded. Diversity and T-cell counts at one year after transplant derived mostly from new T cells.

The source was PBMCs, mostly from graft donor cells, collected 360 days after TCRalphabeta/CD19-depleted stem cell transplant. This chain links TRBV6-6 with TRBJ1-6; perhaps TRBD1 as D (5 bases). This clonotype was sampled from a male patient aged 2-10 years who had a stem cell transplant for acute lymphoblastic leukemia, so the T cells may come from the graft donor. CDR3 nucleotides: TGTGCCAGCGGGTTGGGGCTGGGTTCACCCCTCCACTTT. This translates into CASGLGLGSPLHF.